Listed below are T cell receptor beta chains from one sample, sequenced in a study of PD-1 blockade in classical Hodgkin lymphoma. Profiled with immunoSEQ multiplex PCR; TCRdb holds only in-frame clones, not every one. This table holds 45,000 to 60,000 clones, 65% to 85% found once. The input for sequencing was peripheral blood mononuclear cells (PBMCs), taken at baseline. Receptors originate from a human donor with classical Hodgkin lymphoma. Each CDR3 is given with its conserved first and last residue. The order of the fields is clone size, J gene, V gene, D gene, CDR3 protein, CDR3 DNA. A D gene is named only where the DNA matches it firmly. Clone size is given for some rows only: seen once, a few or many times, or a class if the clone is expanded.

>-|TRBJ1-1|TRBV20-1|-
CSAAGETEAFF
TGCAGTGCGGCAGGGGAAACTGAAGCTTTCTTT
>-|TRBJ2-7|TRBV7-2|-
CASSLAGVEGAGPLYEQYF
TGTGCCAGCAGCTTAGCCGGTGTGGAAGGCGCCGGACCCCTTTACGAGCAGTACTTC
>once|TRBJ1-1|TRBV10-3|-
CATKDSNTEAFF
TGTGCCACGAAGGACAGTAACACTGAAGCTTTCTTT
>-|TRBJ2-3|TRBV2|TRBD2
CASTGTSREDTQYF
TGTGCCAGCACCGGGACTAGCCGTGAAGATACGCAGTATTTT
>-|TRBJ1-2|TRBV7-6|-
CASSQTYGYTF
TGTGCCAGCAGCCAGACCTATGGCTACACCTTC
>-|TRBJ2-7|TRBV9|-
CASSVEGREGSYEQYF
TGTGCCAGCAGCGTAGAGGGACGGGAAGGCTCCTACGAGCAGTACTTC
>-|TRBJ2-1|TRBV4-3|TRBD2
CASRPSGSSYNEQFF
TGCGCCAGCAGGCCTAGCGGGAGCTCCTACAATGAGCAGTTCTTC
>-|TRBJ2-1|TRBV18|TRBD1
CASSPNDRGTNEQFF
TGTGCCAGCTCACCGAACGACAGGGGTACGAATGAGCAGTTCTTC
>-|TRBJ2-3|TRBV18|TRBD2
CASSMTGTSGADTQYF
TGTGCCAGCTCGATGACCGGGACTAGCGGGGCAGATACGCAGTATTTT
>few|TRBJ2-7|TRBV6-1|-
CASSEFEAPYEQYF
TGTGCCAGCAGTGAATTTGAAGCGCCCTACGAGCAGTACTTC
>-|TRBJ2-2|TRBV19|TRBD2
CASSLRLANTGELFF
TGTGCCAGTAGTCTCCGACTAGCCAACACCGGGGAGCTGTTTTTT
>few|TRBJ2-5|TRBV7-2|-
CASSRAGRETQYF
TGTGCCAGCAGTCGAGCGGGTAGGGAGACCCAGTACTTC
>-|TRBJ2-1|TRBV11-3|TRBD2
CASGLAGVVRNEQFF
TGTGCCAGCGGCTTGGCGGGGGTGGTTCGGAATGAGCAGTTCTTC
>-|TRBJ2-4|TRBV21-1|-
CASSKNPGQGLNIQYF
TGTGCCAGCAGCAAGAATCCGGGACAAGGACTAAACATTCAGTACTTC
>-|TRBJ2-7|TRBV30|-
CAWSVPEGRAYEQYF
TGTGCCTGGAGTGTACCGGAGGGGCGCGCCTACGAGCAGTACTTC
>-|TRBJ1-1|TRBV14|-
CASSESPGPTAFF
TGTGCCAGCAGCGAGAGTCCGGGACCAACGGCTTTCTTT
>-|TRBJ2-1|TRBV2|TRBD1
CASPSPLGQSTYNEQFF
TGTGCCAGCCCTTCCCCCTTGGGACAGTCTACCTACAATGAGCAGTTCTTC
>-|TRBJ2-1|TRBV28|-
CASTKSGQAYNEQFF
TGTGCCAGCACTAAAAGCGGGCAAGCCTACAATGAGCAGTTCTTC